The present T cell receptor (beta chain) was sequenced within a study of blood T cell repertoires in COVID-19. Study background: Sites across the United States, Italy and Spain contributed samples from acute and convalescent COVID-19. The cDNA or gDNA used as material had been derived from T cells, B-cell-depleted T cells, or PBMCs.

All enrollees were about 18 to 100 years old and from about two dozen US areas. The CDR3 extends over 13 amino acids. V was trimmed by 6 bases and J by 4 bases, leaving 12 bases between them. Germline V gives CDR1 WSHSY, CDR2 SAAADI. Method: immunoSEQ multiplex PCR; TCRdb's copy keeps in-frame clones and lacks some. The sample includes 130,000 or so clones, roughly four fifths of them seen just once. The V call is TRBV10-2, the J call TRBJ1-1, with D possibly being TRBD1 (6 bases). The material sequenced was PBMCs or T cells enriched from blood (not recorded which). This TCR came from a man aged 40-49 years with acute COVID-19. CDR3 sequence: CASSPQGSTEAFF. CDR3 DNA sequence: TGCGCCAGCAGCCCTCAGGGGTCCACTGAAGCTTTCTTT.